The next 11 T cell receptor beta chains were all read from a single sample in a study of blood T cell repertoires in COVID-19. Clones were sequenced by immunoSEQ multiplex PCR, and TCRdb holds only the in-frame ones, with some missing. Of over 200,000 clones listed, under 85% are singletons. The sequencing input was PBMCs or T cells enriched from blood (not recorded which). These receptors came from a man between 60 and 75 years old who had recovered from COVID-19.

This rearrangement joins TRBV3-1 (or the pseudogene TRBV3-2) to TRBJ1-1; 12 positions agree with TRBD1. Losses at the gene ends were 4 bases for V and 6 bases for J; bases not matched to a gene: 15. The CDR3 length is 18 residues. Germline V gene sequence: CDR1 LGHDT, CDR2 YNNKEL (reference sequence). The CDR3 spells CASSLSGTGGVGVAEAFF. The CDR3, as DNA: TGTGCCAGCAGCCTAAGTGGGACAGGGGGCGTAGGAGTCGCTGAAGCTTTCTTT.

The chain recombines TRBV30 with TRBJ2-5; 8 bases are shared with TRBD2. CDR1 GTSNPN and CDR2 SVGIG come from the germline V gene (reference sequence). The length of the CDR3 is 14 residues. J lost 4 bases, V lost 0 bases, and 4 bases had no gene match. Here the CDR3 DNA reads TGTGCCTGGAGTGTACTGCGGGGGGCAGAGACCCAGTACTTC. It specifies CAWSVLRGAETQYF.

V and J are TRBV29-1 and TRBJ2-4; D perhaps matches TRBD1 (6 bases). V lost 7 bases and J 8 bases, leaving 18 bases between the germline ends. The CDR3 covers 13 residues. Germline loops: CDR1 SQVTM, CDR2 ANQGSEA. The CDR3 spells CSAAGVVTDIQYF. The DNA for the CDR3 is TGCAGCGCGGCAGGGGTAGTGACTGACATTCAGTACTTC.

CDR3 nucleotide sequence: TGTGCCAGCAGGGCCGGGACACTCACAGATACGCAGTATTTT. Translated: CASRAGTLTDTQYF. This chain uses TRBV2 with TRBJ2-3, with TRBD1 as a possible D gene (6 bases). The ends were cut back, 6 bases at V and 2 bases at J, with 12 bases in the middle. CDR1 and CDR2 from the germline V gene are SNHLY and FYNNEI. The CDR3 consists of 14 residues.

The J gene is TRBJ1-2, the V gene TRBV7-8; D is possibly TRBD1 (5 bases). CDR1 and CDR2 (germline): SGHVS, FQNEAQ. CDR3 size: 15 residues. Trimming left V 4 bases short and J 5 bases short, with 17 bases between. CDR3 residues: CASSYMGQGAYGYTF. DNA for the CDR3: TGTGCCAGCAGCTATATGGGGCAAGGGGCTTATGGCTACACCTTC. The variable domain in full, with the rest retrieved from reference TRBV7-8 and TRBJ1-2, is GAGVSQSPRYKVAKRGQDVALRCDPISGHVSLFWYQQALGQGPEFLTYFQNEAQLDKSGLPSDRFFAERPEGSVSTLKIQRTQQEDSAVYLCASSYMGQGAYGYTFGSGTRLTVV.

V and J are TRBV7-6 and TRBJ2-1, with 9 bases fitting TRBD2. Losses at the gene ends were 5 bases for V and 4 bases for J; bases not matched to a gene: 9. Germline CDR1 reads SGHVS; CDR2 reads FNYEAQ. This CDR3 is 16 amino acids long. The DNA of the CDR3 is TGTGCCAGCAGCAAAGACCTAGCGGGGTTGTACAATGAGCAGTTCTTC. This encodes CASSKDLAGLYNEQFF.

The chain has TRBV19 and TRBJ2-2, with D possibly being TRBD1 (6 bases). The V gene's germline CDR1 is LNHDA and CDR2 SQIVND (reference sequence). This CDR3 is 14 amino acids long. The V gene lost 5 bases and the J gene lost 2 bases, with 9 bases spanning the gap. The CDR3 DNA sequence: TGTGCCAGTAGTGGGACACTCAACACCGGGGAGCTGTTTTTT. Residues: CASSGTLNTGELFF. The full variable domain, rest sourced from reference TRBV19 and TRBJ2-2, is DGGITQSPKYLFRKEGQNVTLSCEQNLNHDAMYWYRQDPGQGLRLIYYSQIVNDFQKGDIAEGYSVSREKKESFPLTVTSAQKNPTAFYLCASSGTLNTGELFFGEGSRLTVL.

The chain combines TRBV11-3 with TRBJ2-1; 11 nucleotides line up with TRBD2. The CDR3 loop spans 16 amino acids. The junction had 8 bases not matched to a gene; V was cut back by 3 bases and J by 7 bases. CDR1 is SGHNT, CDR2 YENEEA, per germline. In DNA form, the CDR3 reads TGTGCCAGCAGCTTGGGGATTAGCGGGGGGGTGAATGAGCAGTTCTTC. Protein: CASSLGISGGVNEQFF.

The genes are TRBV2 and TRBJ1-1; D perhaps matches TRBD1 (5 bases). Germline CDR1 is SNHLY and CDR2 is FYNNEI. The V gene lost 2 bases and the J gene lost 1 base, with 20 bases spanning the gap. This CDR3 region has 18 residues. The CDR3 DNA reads TGTGCCAGCAGTGAAATTCGGAGTGCAGGGCAGAGGAACACTGAAGCTTTCTTT. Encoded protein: CASSEIRSAGQRNTEAFF. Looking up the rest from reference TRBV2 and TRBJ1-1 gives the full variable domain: EPEVTQTPSHQVTQMGQEVILRCVPISNHLYFYWYRQILGQKVEFLVSFYNNEISEKSEIFDDQFSVERPDGSNFTLKIRSTKLEDSAMYFCASSEIRSAGQRNTEAFFGQGTRLTVV.

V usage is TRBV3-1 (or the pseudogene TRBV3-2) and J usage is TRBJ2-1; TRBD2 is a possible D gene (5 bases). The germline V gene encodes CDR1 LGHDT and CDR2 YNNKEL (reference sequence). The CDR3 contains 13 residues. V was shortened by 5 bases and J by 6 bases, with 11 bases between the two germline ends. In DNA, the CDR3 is TGTGCCAGCAGCTTCTCGGCGGGCAATGAGCAGTTCTTC. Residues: CASSFSAGNEQFF.

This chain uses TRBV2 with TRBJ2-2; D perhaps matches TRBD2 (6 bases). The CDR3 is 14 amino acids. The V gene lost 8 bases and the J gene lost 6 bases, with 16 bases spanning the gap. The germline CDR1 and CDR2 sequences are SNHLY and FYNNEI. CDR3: CASSGIGGSGELFF. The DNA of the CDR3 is TGTGCCAGCTCGGGGATTGGGGGGTCCGGGGAGCTGTTTTTT.